This entry concerns a single T cell receptor (beta chain). CDR3 length equals 12 residues. Germline V gives CDR1 MDHEN, CDR2 SYDVKM. The V gene lost 6 bases and the J gene lost 8 bases, with 13 bases spanning the gap. These data belong to a study of T-cell memory formation after mild COVID-19. TCRdb passed the 5' RACE reads through MiXCR, listing each CDR3 protein once. Of 200,000 to 300,000 distinct CDR3 sequences listed, over 15% are singletons. The source material was PBMCs or a T cell subset sorted from them (not recorded which). This TCR came from a man between 18 and 35 years old who had mild COVID-19 (a few samples of this study predate the infection). Cell type and time point are not known. This chain links TRBV28 with TRBJ1-2; D is uncertain. The CDR3 DNA reads as TGTGCCAGCAGCCCGCGGTTTCGAGGCTACACCTTC. Translating gives CASSPRFRGYTF.